This T cell receptor (beta chain) originates from a study of T cells in Graves' hyperthyroidism and ophthalmopathy. The CDR3 contains 16 residues. V was pared by 0 bases and J by 1 base, with 13 bases between. Germline assignment: CDR1 LNHNV and CDR2 YYDKDF (reference sequence). This clonotype was seen a few times. Amplified TCR beta CDR3 regions derived from RNA transcripts. RT-PCR in the first round (using the HTBI primer set) targeted the TCR CDR3. TCRdb fed the multiplex PCR reads into MiXCR, producing one record per CDR3 protein. Here the sample spans around 700,000 distinct CDR3 sequences, around a sixth being singletons.

Sample: blood. The receptor's source is a woman aged 50 to 60 with Graves' hyperthyroidism that later progressed to Graves' ophthalmopathy. The rearrangement links TRBV15 to TRBJ2-7; no clear D gene. The CDR3: CATSRDPGARSYEQYF. The CDR3 region has the DNA TGTGCCACCAGCAGAGATCCGGGCGCTCGTTCCTACGAGCAGTACTTC. Full variable domain (outside the CDR3, taken from reference TRBV15 and TRBJ2-7): DAMVIQNPRYQVTQFGKPVTLSCSQTLNHNVMYWYQQKSSQAPKLLFHYYDKDFNNEADTPDNFQSRRPNTSFCFLDIRSPGLGDTAMYLCATSRDPGARSYEQYFGPGTRLTVT.